This T cell receptor (beta chain) was sequenced for a study of regulatory T cells in long-lasting Graves disease. CDR3 size: 14 residues. The V gene's germline CDR1 is SNHLY and CDR2 FYNNEI. Time point in this sample: newly diagnosed GD, antithyroid drugs for less than 3 months. Preparation of the TCR library used RNA extracted from PBMCs. The table lists this clonotype with many counts. HTBI primers from iRepertoire and Arm-PCR of CDR3 regions yielded the TCR beta libraries. TCRdb independently ran MiXCR on the multiplex PCR reads; one entry per CDR3 protein. Found here are under 300,000 distinct CDR3 sequences, 20% to 25% of them singletons; the top ten hold 11% to 15%.

Sample: peripheral blood mononuclear cells (PBMCs), taken at new diagnosis, from a patient treated with antithyroid drugs. The chain recombines TRBV2 with TRBJ2-5; TRBD2 agrees at 14 bases. The sequence came from a female donor with Graves disease. CDR3 nucleotides: TGTGGGGGGACTAGCGGGGGTGCCGGAGAGACCCAGTACTTC. Amino acids: CGGTSGGAGETQYF.